What follows are 27 T cell receptor beta chains derived from one specimen sequenced in a study of cytomegalovirus exposure and HLA in healthy donors. The protocol was immunoSEQ multiplex PCR, while the TCRdb copy is restricted to in-frame clones and leaves out a portion. In the table there are about 130,000 clones, roughly four fifths of which are singletons. Sequenced sample: PBMCs. The receptors here all came from a man aged 25-40 years in good health and CMV-seropositive.

This chain connects TRBV18 to TRBJ2-5; D is unclear. V was pared by 3 bases and J by 2 bases, with 7 bases between. Germline CDR1 KGHSH, CDR2 LQKENI. The CDR3 is made up of 13 amino acids. In DNA form, the CDR3 reads TGTGCCAGCTCACCCGGTCCTCAAGAGACCCAGTACTTC. Protein sequence: CASSPGPQETQYF.

This clone was observed once. This chain connects TRBV5-6 to TRBJ1-2; 7 bases fit TRBD1. CDR3 length: 14 residues. Trimming removed 5 bases from V and 5 bases from J; junction bases left unmatched: 9. Germline CDR1 and CDR2: SGHDT and YYEEEE. The CDR3 coding sequence is TGTGCCAGCAGATTACAGGGGTTGGGGTATGGCTACACCTTC. Protein sequence: CASRLQGLGYGYTF.

This clone occurred a few times. V gene TRBV7-9 combines with J gene TRBJ1-5; no firm D call. The CDR3 is made up of 15 amino acids. V lost 6 bases to trimming and J lost 0 bases, with 12 bases between them. The germline gives CDR1 SEHNR, CDR2 FQNEAQ (reference sequence). The CDR3 protein is CASSGREHSNQPQHF. The CDR3 DNA follows: TGTGCCAGCAGTGGGCGAGAGCATAGCAATCAGCCCCAGCATTTT.

This clone was detected a few times. The chain employs TRBV7-7 and TRBJ2-5, with a tentative D call TRBD2 (6 bases). The CDR3 length is 15 residues. Germline CDR1 is SSHAT and CDR2 is FNYEAQ (reference sequence). Trimming took off 0 bases at V and 0 bases at J, with 8 bases between the two ends. CDR3 residues: CASSLAIADQETQYF. CDR3 in DNA: TGTGCCAGCAGCTTAGCGATAGCGGACCAAGAGACCCAGTACTTC.

This clone was counted once. This chain links TRBV2 with TRBJ2-1; possibly TRBD2 for D (6 bases). Germline lookup yields CDR1 SNHLY and CDR2 FYNNEI. This CDR3 comprises 13 residues. V lost 2 bases to trimming and J lost 14 bases, with 16 bases between them. CDR3 sequence: CASSEPSAKREFF. CDR3 bases: TGTGCCAGCAGTGAACCTAGCGCCAAACGGGAGTTCTTC.

V usage is TRBV7-3 and J usage is TRBJ1-1; no clear D gene. The CDR3 contains 13 residues. The V end was cut by 5 bases, the J end by 3 bases, with 10 bases between. Looked up from germline, CDR1 is SGHTA and CDR2 is FQGTGA. The CDR3 DNA follows: TGTGCCAGCAGCCCCTACCCATACACTGAAGCTTTCTTT. This translates into CASSPYPYTEAFF.

This clone was detected a few times. This chain joins TRBV12-5 and TRBJ2-1, with 9 nucleotides matching TRBD1. Germline assignment: CDR1 LGHNT and CDR2 FRNRAP. The CDR3 has 15 residues. V gave up 1 base and J gave up 8 bases; unmatched junction bases: 6. In DNA, the CDR3 is TGTGCTAGTGGTTTGGGACAGGGGGGAGGTGATGAGCAGTTCTTC. The encoded protein is CASGLGQGGGDEQFF.

The rearrangement joins TRBV15 to TRBJ1-5; TRBD1 is a possible D gene (5 bases). Germline values: CDR1 LNHNV, CDR2 YYDKDF (reference sequence). This CDR3 region has 14 residues. V was trimmed by 3 bases and J by 3 bases, leaving 9 bases between them. The CDR3 DNA reads TGTGCCACCAGCAGGGACACAATCAATCAGCCCCAGCATTTT. Protein: CATSRDTINQPQHF.

The V call is TRBV5-1, the J call TRBJ1-4; tentative D call: TRBD1 (6 bases). With 0 bases removed from V and 8 bases from J, the gap between germline ends came to 14 bases. Germline-derived CDR1 and CDR2 are SGHRS and YFSETQ. CDR3 length equals 15 residues. In nucleotides, the CDR3 is TGCGCCAGCAGCTTGGAAGGGACATCTGTGGAAAAACTGTTTTTT. Translated, it gives CASSLEGTSVEKLFF.

The CDR3 protein is CAWSRGGWGYTF. The CDR3 nucleotides are TGTGCCTGGAGTAGGGGAGGGTGGGGCTACACCTTC. The chain uses TRBV30 and TRBJ1-2; D possibly corresponds to TRBD1 (5 bases). The V end lost 2 bases, the J end lost 8 bases, and 12 bases lay between the germline ends. CDR1 is GTSNPN, CDR2 SVGIG, per germline (reference sequence). This CDR3 contains 12 residues.

This clone occurred once. This chain uses TRBV10-1 with TRBJ2-2; 14 positions match TRBD2. The CDR3 is made up of 17 amino acids. V dropped 2 bases and J dropped 7; count of bases not matched to a gene: 6. Germline V gene sequence: CDR1 WNHNN, CDR2 SYGVQD (reference sequence). The CDR3 loop is CASSEAGTSGSFGELFF. In nucleotides, the CDR3 is TGCGCCAGCAGTGAGGCCGGGACTAGCGGGAGCTTCGGGGAGCTGTTTTTT.

The chain combines TRBV29-1 with TRBJ1-4; the D gene is possibly TRBD1 (6 bases). Germline CDR1 and CDR2: SQVTM and ANQGSEA. There are 13 residues in the CDR3. V lost 4 bases and J lost 6, with 12 bases in between. The CDR3 nucleotides read TGCAGCGTTGCCGGAGGGGGGGATGAAAAACTGTTTTTT. Amino acid sequence: CSVAGGGDEKLFF.

The chain links TRBV10-3 to TRBJ2-1, with D hard to call. Germline CDR1 reads ENHRY; CDR2 reads SYGVKD. V lost 3 bases, J lost 5 bases, and 5 bases lay in between. The CDR3 spans 12 residues. In nucleotides, the CDR3 is TGTGCCATCAGTGACAGTCACAATGAGCAGTTCTTC. This encodes CAISDSHNEQFF.

The V and J genes are TRBV7-2 and TRBJ2-5; D is uncertain. The length of the CDR3 is 13 residues. From germline, CDR1 is SGHTA and CDR2 FQGNSA. V lost 1 base, J lost 5 bases, and 8 bases lay in between. The CDR3 loop is CASSLGLSETQYF. The CDR3 nucleotides are TGTGCCAGCAGCTTAGGCCTAAGCGAGACCCAGTACTTC.

The J gene is TRBJ2-4, the V gene TRBV5-4; weak D call: TRBD2 (6 bases). Germline V gene sequence: CDR1 SGHNT, CDR2 YYREEE (reference sequence). The CDR3 length is 18 residues. Trimming shortened V by 0 bases and J by 1 base, and 17 bases separated the two germline ends. Here the CDR3 reads CASSLDRELPIAKNIQYF. CDR3 nucleotide sequence: TGTGCCAGCAGCTTGGACCGGGAGCTTCCCATCGCCAAAAACATTCAGTACTTC.

Concerning this clone: The same CDR3 can be traced to other DNA sequences in this sample. The CDR3 region has the DNA TGTGCCAGCAGGGCCGGACAGGGCAATGGCTACACCTTC. This encodes CASRAGQGNGYTF. The gene calls are TRBV6-1 and TRBJ1-2; 8 bases align to TRBD1. Per the germline V gene, CDR1 is MNHNS and CDR2 is SASEGT. Trimming took 6 bases from V and 6 from J; bases not matched to a gene: 6. The CDR3 runs to 13 residues.

The V and J genes are TRBV7-2 and TRBJ1-2, with D perhaps TRBD1 (5 bases). The CDR3 extends over 14 amino acids. CDR1 SGHTA and CDR2 FQGNSA come from the germline V gene. V gave up 4 bases and J gave up 6 bases, with 15 bases separating them. The CDR3 sequence: CASSSHQGRDGYTF. The CDR3 DNA follows: TGTGCCAGCAGCTCGCACCAGGGTCGGGATGGCTACACCTTC.

This chain joins TRBV11-2 and TRBJ1-4; 8 positions agree with TRBD1. The CDR3 runs to 18 residues. Unmatched junction bases numbered 7, after V lost 0 bases and J lost 1 base. CDR1 is SGHAT and CDR2 is FQNNGV in the germline V gene. CDR3 sequence reads: CASSLDFGTGQTNEKLFF. The CDR3 DNA reads as TGTGCCAGCAGCTTAGATTTCGGGACAGGCCAAACTAATGAAAAACTGTTTTTT.

The CDR3 reads CASSEAPREGGETQYF. In DNA, the CDR3 is TGTGCCAGCAGTGAAGCGCCCCGGGAGGGGGGGGAGACCCAGTACTTC. The genes are TRBV2 and TRBJ2-5, with 8 bases aligning to TRBD2. The trim removed 0 bases at V and 5 bases at J, leaving 8 bases unmatched. Germline CDR1 reads SNHLY; CDR2 reads FYNNEI. The CDR3 spans 16 residues.

The rearrangement uses TRBV2 and TRBJ2-1; weak D call: TRBD1 (5 bases). This CDR3 is 13 amino acids long. The V end was cut by 2 bases, the J end by 5 bases, with 7 bases between. Germline V gene data show CDR1 as SNHLY and CDR2 as FYNNEI. The CDR3 coding sequence is TGTGCCAGCAGTGAACAGGGAAACAATGAGCAGTTCTTC. This translates into CASSEQGNNEQFF.

This chain's CDR3 is CASSADRDIRTEAFF. CDR3 bases: TGTGCCAGCTCAGCCGACAGGGATATTAGGACTGAAGCTTTCTTT. The genes are TRBV18 and TRBJ1-1; 7 nucleotides agree with TRBD1. V gave up 5 bases and J gave up 5 bases; unmatched junction bases: 11. CDR3 size: 15 residues. From germline, CDR1 is KGHSH and CDR2 LQKENI.

V is TRBV10-3 and J is TRBJ1-1; D ambiguous. CDR1 ENHRY and CDR2 SYGVKD come from the germline V gene. V lost 7 bases, J lost 5 bases, and 14 bases lay in between. CDR3 length: 13 residues. In DNA form, the CDR3 reads TGTGCCATCACCGAGACTGGGTGGACTGAAGCTTTCTTT. This encodes CAITETGWTEAFF.

The genes are TRBV9 and TRBJ2-5, with 7 positions matching TRBD1. The trim removed 0 bases at V and 5 bases at J, leaving 4 bases unmatched. CDR3 length: 14 residues. CDR1 and CDR2 (germline): SGDLS, YYNGEE. CDR3 loop: CASSVGGGSETQYF. For the CDR3, the DNA is TGTGCCAGCAGCGTAGGAGGGGGCAGCGAGACCCAGTACTTC.

The table lists this clone with a count of one. This sequence joins TRBV7-2 and TRBJ1-6; D gene unclear. Germline V gives CDR1 SGHTA, CDR2 FQGNSA. The CDR3 loop spans 16 amino acids. V lost 1 base, J lost 7 bases, and 14 bases lay in between. CDR3 sequence (DNA): TGTGCCAGCAGCTTAGAACGGGGTCACCCCAATTCACCCCTCCACTTT. Its protein product is CASSLERGHPNSPLHF.

The chain has TRBV15 and TRBJ2-7, with TRBD1 identical over 7 bases. The CDR3 contains 16 residues. Germline lookup yields CDR1 LNHNV and CDR2 YYDKDF (reference sequence). The trim removed 3 bases at V and 3 bases at J, leaving 11 bases unmatched. The CDR3 DNA reads TGTGCCACCAGCAGTAACACAGGGGTGGGCCACTACGAGCAGTACTTC. This codes for CATSSNTGVGHYEQYF.

The V call is TRBV2, the J call TRBJ2-2; 10 nucleotides line up with TRBD2. The CDR3 spans 15 residues. Per the germline V gene, CDR1 is SNHLY and CDR2 is FYNNEI. V lost 7 bases, J lost 6 bases, and 8 bases stayed unmatched. CDR3 sequence (DNA): TGTGCCAGCAAACTGACTAGCGGGTCCCCCGGGGAGCTGTTTTTT. Its protein is CASKLTSGSPGELFF.

This chain uses TRBV11-2 with TRBJ1-2, with D unresolved. CDR1 SGHAT and CDR2 FQNNGV come from the germline V gene. This CDR3 has 15 amino acids. The germline V and J ends were trimmed by 1 base and 0 bases, with 9 bases remaining between them. CDR3 protein: CASSLGEASNYGYTF. The CDR3 nucleotides are TGTGCCAGCAGCTTAGGTGAAGCTTCTAACTATGGCTACACCTTC.